This T cell receptor beta chain originates from a study of somatic mutations in cytotoxic T cells in rheumatoid arthritis. General study points: Of some 67 patients, fewer than 10 had a largest CD8+ clone that exceeded 20% of CD8+ cells. In rheumatoid arthritis patients, unlike healthy controls, CD8+ clonality rose with age.

Concerning this clone itself: Its antigen remains unidentified.

The assay was immunoSEQ multiplex PCR, and TCRdb's table has in-frame clones only and misses some. The profile shows fewer than 14,000 clones, around three quarters of them singletons. Sequences were obtained from CD8+ T cells sorted from blood. The TCR originated in an adult with rheumatoid arthritis.

Here the CDR3 DNA reads TGTGCCAGCTCACCACCGGCCAGGGGAGACATTCAGTACTTC. Amino acid sequence: CASSPPARGDIQYF. This rearrangement joins TRBV18 to TRBJ2-4; TRBD1 is a possible D gene (6 bases). The CDR3 runs 14 residues. The ends were cut back, 0 bases at V and 8 bases at J, with 11 bases in the middle. Germline-derived CDR1 and CDR2 are KGHSH and LQKENI.